These 2 T cell receptor beta chains were all obtained from the same sample, sequenced in a study of cytomegalovirus exposure and HLA in healthy donors. The PCR was carried out with 60 Vbeta primers and 13 Jbeta primers. Sequencing was performed with immunoSEQ multiplex PCR; in TCRdb, only in-frame clones are kept and a portion is missing. The profile shows about 130,000 clones, more than 80% of them singletons. Sample: PBMCs. Receptors originate from a male donor in good health and CMV-seronegative.

The sample holds one count of this clone. The V and J genes are TRBV15 and TRBJ1-1; weak D call: TRBD1 (5 bases). This CDR3 contains 14 residues. V was shortened by 3 bases and J by 7 bases, with 15 bases between the two germline ends. Germline V CDR1 and CDR2: LNHNV, YYDKDF (reference sequence). The CDR3 sequence is CATSSRAGGVEAFF. For the CDR3, the DNA is TGTGCCACCAGCAGTCGGGCGGGAGGGGTTGAAGCTTTCTTT.

The chain recombines TRBV2 with TRBJ1-1, with unresolved D. V shed 2 bases and J shed 4 bases, with 14 bases lying between them. Germline-derived CDR1 and CDR2 are SNHLY and FYNNEI. The CDR3 contains 15 residues. As DNA, the CDR3 is TGTGCCAGCAGTGAACGACACCTTGAGGGCACTGAAGCTTTCTTT. It yields the protein CASSERHLEGTEAFF.